This is a list of T cell receptor beta chains from one sample in a study of CD8 T cells in ankylosing spondylitis. A single record per CDR3 protein comes from TCRdb applying MiXCR to the 5' RACE reads. The data show roughly 250,000 distinct CDR3 sequences, with 7.5% to 9% seen just once and approximately 6.2% held by the top ten. Sequencing used blood, either unsorted or a sorted T cell fraction (not recorded which). Receptors originate from a male donor with ankylosing spondylitis or in good health (not recorded which). Both conserved end residues are part of each CDR3. The D gene is left open where the match is weak.

D gene: NA; V gene: TRBV5-1; J gene: TRBJ2-3; CDR3 protein: CASSLLLSSDTQYF
D gene: TRBD2; V gene: TRBV9; J gene: TRBJ2-1; CDR3 protein: CASSVEGGGAGEQFF
D gene: TRBD2; V gene: TRBV7-6; J gene: TRBJ2-1; CDR3 protein: CASSSGTTYNEQFF
D gene: NA; V gene: TRBV29-1; J gene: TRBJ1-2; CDR3 protein: CSVDTDYGYTF
D gene: TRBD2; V gene: TRBV4-3; J gene: TRBJ2-1; CDR3 protein: CASSQVVAGVSGVEQFF
D gene: NA; V gene: TRBV7-7; J gene: TRBJ2-7; CDR3 protein: CASSFREGVGEQYF
D gene: TRBD2; V gene: TRBV10-3; J gene: TRBJ2-1; CDR3 protein: CAIRKEGTSGYNEQFF
D gene: NA; V gene: TRBV5-1; J gene: TRBJ1-1; CDR3 protein: CASSPGGAWDTEAFF
D gene: NA; V gene: TRBV7-2; J gene: TRBJ1-5; CDR3 protein: CASSPRRGSNQPQHF
D gene: NA; V gene: TRBV12-3/TRBV12-4; J gene: TRBJ1-5; CDR3 protein: CASSPRGAQPQHF
D gene: TRBD1; V gene: TRBV6-1; J gene: TRBJ1-5; CDR3 protein: CASRPGGANQPQHF
D gene: NA; V gene: TRBV7-2; J gene: TRBJ2-1; CDR3 protein: CASSLEGDRPGDEQFF
D gene: NA; V gene: TRBV10-3; J gene: TRBJ2-1; CDR3 protein: CAISVTGPYNEQFF
D gene: TRBD1; V gene: TRBV7-2; J gene: TRBJ2-2; CDR3 protein: CASSMTGDTGELFF
D gene: TRBD1; V gene: TRBV5-1; J gene: TRBJ2-3; CDR3 protein: CASSYRGQDSTDTQYF